The source of this T cell receptor beta chain is a study of T-cell memory formation after mild COVID-19. Study at large: TCR clusters were mostly donor specific. Broader study findings: A second wave expanding day 15 to 37 was CD4+-biased; contracting clones were balanced. Pre-infection memory carried some responding clones, suggesting that cross-reactive memory joined.

This clonotype was counted only a few times. The antigen is undetermined. Each CDR3 protein is one row after TCRdb ran MiXCR on the 5' RACE reads. The sample includes about 250,000 distinct CDR3 sequences, around 15% of them seen just once. This CDR3 is 17 amino acids long. The J segment lost 3 bases and the V segment lost 4 bases, leaving 10 bases of the junction unmatched. Germline V gives CDR1 KGHDR, CDR2 SFDVKD. This rearrangement joins TRBV24-1 to TRBJ2-3; 9 positions agree with TRBD1. Source material: PBMCs or a T cell subset sorted from them (not recorded which). This receptor was obtained from a man between 18 and 35 years old who had mild COVID-19 (a few samples of this study predate the infection). Cell type and time point are not known. The chain's CDR3 is CATSDPGQGGATDTQYF. Here the CDR3 DNA reads TGTGCCACCAGTGACCCGGGACAGGGTGGGGCAACAGATACGCAGTATTTT.